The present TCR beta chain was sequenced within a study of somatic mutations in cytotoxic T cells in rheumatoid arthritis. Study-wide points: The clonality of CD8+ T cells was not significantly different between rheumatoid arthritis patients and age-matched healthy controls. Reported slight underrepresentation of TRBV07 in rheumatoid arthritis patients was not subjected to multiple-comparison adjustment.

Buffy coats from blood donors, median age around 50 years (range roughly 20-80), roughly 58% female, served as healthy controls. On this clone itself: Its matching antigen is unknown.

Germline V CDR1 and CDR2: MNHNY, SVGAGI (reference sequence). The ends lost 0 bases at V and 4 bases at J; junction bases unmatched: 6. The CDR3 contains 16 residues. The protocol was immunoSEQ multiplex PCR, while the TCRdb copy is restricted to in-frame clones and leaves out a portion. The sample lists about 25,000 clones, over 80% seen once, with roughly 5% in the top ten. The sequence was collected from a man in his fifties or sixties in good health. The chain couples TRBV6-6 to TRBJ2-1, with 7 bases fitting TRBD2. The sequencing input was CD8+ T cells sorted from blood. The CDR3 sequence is CASSYSTASGYNEQFF. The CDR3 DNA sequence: TGTGCCAGCAGTTACTCGACGGCTAGCGGTTACAATGAGCAGTTCTTC.